The TCR beta chain under discussion was sequenced for a study of CD8 T cells in ankylosing spondylitis. Study-wide points: There was a TCR beta motif, made of several highly homologous variants, that appeared characteristic of ankylosing spondylitis blood. Prior literature has documented some motif variants in synovial fluid and blood from reactive arthritis.

This clonotype appeared a few times. Its antigen is currently unknown. TCRdb processed the 5' RACE reads anew with MiXCR; each CDR3 protein has one entry. The sample includes 350,000 to 400,000 distinct CDR3 sequences, 20% to 25% of them seen just once. Trimming at V came to 4 bases and at J to 2 bases, leaving 6 bases not matched to a gene. The CDR3 loop spans 16 amino acids. Germline V gene sequence: CDR1 SNHLY, CDR2 FYNNEI. The V and J genes are TRBV2 and TRBJ2-3, with 10 nucleotides matching TRBD1. Specimen: blood, either unsorted or a sorted T cell fraction (not recorded which). The origin of this receptor is a male donor with ankylosing spondylitis or in good health (not recorded which). The CDR3 region is CASSGGQGTHTDTQYF. CDR3 coding DNA: TGTGCCAGCAGTGGGGGACAGGGGACTCACACAGATACGCAGTATTTT.